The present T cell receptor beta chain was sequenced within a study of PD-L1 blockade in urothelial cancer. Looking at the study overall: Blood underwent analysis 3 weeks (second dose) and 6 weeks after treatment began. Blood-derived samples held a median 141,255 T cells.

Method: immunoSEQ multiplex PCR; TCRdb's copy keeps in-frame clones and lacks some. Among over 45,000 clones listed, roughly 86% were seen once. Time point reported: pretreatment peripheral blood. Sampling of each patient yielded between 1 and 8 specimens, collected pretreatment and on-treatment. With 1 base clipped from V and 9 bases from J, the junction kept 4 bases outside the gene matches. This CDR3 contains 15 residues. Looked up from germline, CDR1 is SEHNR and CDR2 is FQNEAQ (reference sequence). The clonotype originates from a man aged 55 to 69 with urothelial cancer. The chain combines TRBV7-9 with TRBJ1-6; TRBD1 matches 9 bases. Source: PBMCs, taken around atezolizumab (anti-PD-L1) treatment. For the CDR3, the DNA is TGTGCCAGCAGCTTAGGGGGACAGGGAGTTTCACCCCTCCACTTT. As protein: CASSLGGQGVSPLHF.